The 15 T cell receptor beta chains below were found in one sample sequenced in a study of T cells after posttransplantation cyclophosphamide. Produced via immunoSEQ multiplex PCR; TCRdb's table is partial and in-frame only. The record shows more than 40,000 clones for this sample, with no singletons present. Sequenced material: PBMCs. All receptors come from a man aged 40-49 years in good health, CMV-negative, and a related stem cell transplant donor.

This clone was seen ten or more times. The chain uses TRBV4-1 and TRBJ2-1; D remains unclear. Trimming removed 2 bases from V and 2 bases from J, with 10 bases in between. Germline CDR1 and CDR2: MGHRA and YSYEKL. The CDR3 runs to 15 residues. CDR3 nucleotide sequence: TGCGCCAGCAGCCAATACGGTTACCCCTACAATGAGCAGTTCTTC. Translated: CASSQYGYPYNEQFF.

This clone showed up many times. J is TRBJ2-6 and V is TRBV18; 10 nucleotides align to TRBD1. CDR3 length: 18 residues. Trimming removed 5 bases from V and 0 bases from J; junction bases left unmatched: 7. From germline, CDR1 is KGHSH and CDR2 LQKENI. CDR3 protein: CASSSGQGSSSGANVLTF. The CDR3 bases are TGTGCCAGCTCATCGGGACAGGGGTCCTCCTCTGGGGCCAACGTCCTGACTTTC. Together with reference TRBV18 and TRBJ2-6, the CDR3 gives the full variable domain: NAGVMQNPRHLVRRRGQEARLRCSPMKGHSHVYWYRQLPEEGLKFMVYLQKENIIDESGMPKERFSAEFPKEGPSILRIQQVVRGDSAAYFCASSSGQGSSSGANVLTFGAGSRLTVL.

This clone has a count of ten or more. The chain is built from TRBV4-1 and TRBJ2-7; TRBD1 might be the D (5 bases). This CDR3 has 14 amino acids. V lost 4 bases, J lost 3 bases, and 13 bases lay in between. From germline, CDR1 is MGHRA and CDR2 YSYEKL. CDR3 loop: CASSPSDTLYEQYF. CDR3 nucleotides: TGCGCCAGCAGCCCCTCGGACACGCTCTACGAGCAGTACTTC.

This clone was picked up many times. The CDR3 spells CSVHEGGATEAFF. The DNA of the CDR3 is TGCAGCGTTCATGAGGGAGGGGCCACTGAAGCTTTCTTT. The chain uses TRBV29-1 and TRBJ1-1; D may be TRBD1 (5 bases). V was pared by 5 bases and J by 4 bases, with 14 bases between. CDR1 and CDR2 from the germline V gene are SQVTM and ANQGSEA. The CDR3 is 13 amino acids. The whole variable domain, remainder taken from reference TRBV29-1 and TRBJ1-1, is SAVISQKPSRDICQRGTSLTIQCQVDSQVTMMFWYRQQPGQSLTLIATANQGSEATYESGFVIDKFPISRPNLTFSTLTVSNMSPEDSSIYLCSVHEGGATEAFFGQGTRLTVV.

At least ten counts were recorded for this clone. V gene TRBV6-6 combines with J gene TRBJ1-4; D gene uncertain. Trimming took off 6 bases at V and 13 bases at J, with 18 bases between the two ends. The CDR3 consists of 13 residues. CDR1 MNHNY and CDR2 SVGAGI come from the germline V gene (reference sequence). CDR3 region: CASRTTEMSALFF. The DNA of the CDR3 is TGTGCCAGCAGGACGACTGAGATGTCTGCACTGTTTTTT.

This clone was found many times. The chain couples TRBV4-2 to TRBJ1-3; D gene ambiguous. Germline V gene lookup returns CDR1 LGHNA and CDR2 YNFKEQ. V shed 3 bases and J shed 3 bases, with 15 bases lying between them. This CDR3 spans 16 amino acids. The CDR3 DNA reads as TGTGCCAGCAGCCATCCCCTGGTCGGAGTTGGAAACACCATATATTTT. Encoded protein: CASSHPLVGVGNTIYF.

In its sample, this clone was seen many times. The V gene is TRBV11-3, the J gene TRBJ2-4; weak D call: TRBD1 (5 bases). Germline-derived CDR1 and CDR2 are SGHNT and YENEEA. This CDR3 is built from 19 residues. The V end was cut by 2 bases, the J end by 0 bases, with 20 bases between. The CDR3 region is CASSLLPDMGRLAKNIQYF. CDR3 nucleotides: TGTGCCAGCAGCTTACTCCCGGACATGGGAAGGTTAGCCAAAAACATTCAGTACTTC.

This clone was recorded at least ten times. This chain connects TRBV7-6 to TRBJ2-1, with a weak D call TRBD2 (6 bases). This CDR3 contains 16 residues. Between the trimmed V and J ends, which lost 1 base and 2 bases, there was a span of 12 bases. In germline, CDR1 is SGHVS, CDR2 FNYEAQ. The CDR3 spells CASSLVGGDAYNEQFF. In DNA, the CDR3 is TGTGCCAGCAGCTTAGTTGGCGGGGACGCCTACAATGAGCAGTTCTTC.

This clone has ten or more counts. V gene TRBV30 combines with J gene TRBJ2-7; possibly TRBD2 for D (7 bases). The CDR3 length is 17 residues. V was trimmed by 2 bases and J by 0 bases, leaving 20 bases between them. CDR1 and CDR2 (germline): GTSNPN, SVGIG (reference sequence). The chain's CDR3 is CAWSPLYEGGSSYEQYF. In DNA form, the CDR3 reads TGTGCCTGGAGTCCCCTTTACGAGGGGGGGAGCTCCTACGAGCAGTACTTC.

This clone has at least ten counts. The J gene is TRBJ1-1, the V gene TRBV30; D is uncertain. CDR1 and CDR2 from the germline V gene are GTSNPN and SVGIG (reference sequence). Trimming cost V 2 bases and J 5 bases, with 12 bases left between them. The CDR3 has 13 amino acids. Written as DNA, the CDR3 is TGTGCCTGGAGTTACCTGAGGGAAACTGAAGCTTTCTTT. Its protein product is CAWSYLRETEAFF.

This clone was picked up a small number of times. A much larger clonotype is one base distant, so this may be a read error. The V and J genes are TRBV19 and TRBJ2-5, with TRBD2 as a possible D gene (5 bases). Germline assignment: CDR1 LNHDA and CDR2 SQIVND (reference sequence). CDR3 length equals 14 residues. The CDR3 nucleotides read TGTGCCAGTAGTAATCCGGGATCCCAAGAGGCCCAGTACTTC. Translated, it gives CASSNPGSQEAQYF.

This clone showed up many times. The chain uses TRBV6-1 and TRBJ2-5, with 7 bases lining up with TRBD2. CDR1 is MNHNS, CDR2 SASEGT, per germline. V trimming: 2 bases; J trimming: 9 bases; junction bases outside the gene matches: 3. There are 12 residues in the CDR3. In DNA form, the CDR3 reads TGTGCCAGCAGTGAAATGGGGGGGTCCCAGTACTTC. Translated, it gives CASSEMGGSQYF.

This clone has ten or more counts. CDR3 region: CASSRRLAGVSYEQYF. For the CDR3, the DNA is TGTGCCAGCAGTCGACGACTAGCGGGAGTGTCCTACGAGCAGTACTTC. The chain carries TRBV5-5 and TRBJ2-7; 12 nucleotides align to TRBD2. The germline CDR1 and CDR2 sequences are SGHKS and YYEKEE (reference sequence). The V segment lost 5 bases and the J segment 1 base; nucleotides outside the gene matches: 7. CDR3 size: 16 residues.

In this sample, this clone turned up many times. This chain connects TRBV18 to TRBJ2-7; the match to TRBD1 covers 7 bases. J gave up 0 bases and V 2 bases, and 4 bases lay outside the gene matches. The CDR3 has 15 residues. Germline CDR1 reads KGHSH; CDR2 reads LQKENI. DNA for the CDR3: TGTGCCAGCTCACCAGCGACAGGGAACTCCTACGAGCAGTACTTC. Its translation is CASSPATGNSYEQYF.

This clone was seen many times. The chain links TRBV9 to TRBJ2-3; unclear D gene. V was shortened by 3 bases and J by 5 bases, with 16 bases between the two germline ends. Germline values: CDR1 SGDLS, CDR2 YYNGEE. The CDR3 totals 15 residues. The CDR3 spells CASSAGSVRGDTQYF. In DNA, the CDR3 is TGTGCCAGCAGCGCGGGTTCGGTTAGAGGAGATACGCAGTATTTT. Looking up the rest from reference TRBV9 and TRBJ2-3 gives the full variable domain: DSGVTQTPKHLITATGQRVTLRCSPRSGDLSVYWYQQSLDQGLQFLIQYYNGEERAKGNILERFSAQQFPDLHSELNLSSLELGDSALYFCASSAGSVRGDTQYFGPGTRLTVL.